What follows describes a single TCR beta chain. Antigen unknown. The germline V gene encodes CDR1 MNHEY and CDR2 SMNVEV (reference sequence). The CDR3 consists of 13 residues. V was shortened by 3 bases and J by 5 bases, with 10 bases between the two germline ends. The record originates from a study of shared clonotypes between healthy human individuals. Study as a whole: CD4 naive and CD4 memory each took three plates per donor, while CD8 naive took two and CD8 memory one. Notes on the study in general: Naive CD4 clonotypes overlapped across a handful of donors at roughly 5.1%.

Method: immunoSEQ multiplex PCR; TCRdb's copy keeps in-frame clones and lacks some. The repertoire consists of roughly 500,000 clones, with about 96% occurring once and the leading ten covering approximately 0.06%. The study separated CD4+ cells into CD45RA+ naive and CD45RA-negative memory subsets. The V call is TRBV27, the J call TRBJ2-5, with D perhaps matching TRBD2 (5 bases). The source of this sequence is a young woman in good health. The sequencing sample was made of naive CD4+ T cells sorted from blood. Subset: CD45RA+ positively selected. The CDR3 DNA follows: TGTGCCAGCAGTTTGTCAAGCGGTGAGACCCAGTACTTC. Translation: CASSLSSGETQYF.